The entry below describes one T cell receptor beta chain. Its cognate antigen is unknown. These data come from a study of CD8 T cells in Susac syndrome. Study findings and constraints: The study conceded that relatively few individuals underwent its TCR sequencing and HLA analysis.

High-throughput TCR beta sequencing covered peripheral CD8+ and CD4+ T cells. TEMRA cells were enriched by FACS, while CD8+ and CD4+ T cells were obtained through a negative isolation that was performed magnetically. Germline-derived CDR1 and CDR2 are SNHLY and FYNNEI. The CDR3 contains 12 residues. Trimming removed 6 bases from V and 5 bases from J, with 10 bases in between. Random hexamers primed reverse transcription of about 0.5 to 1 ug RNA. Using its own MiXCR run on the immunoSEQ multiplex PCR reads, TCRdb lists one record per CDR3 protein. The sample contains some 120,000 distinct CDR3 sequences, around 94% of which appear only once.

This chain uses TRBV2 with TRBJ2-5; D unresolved. The sample comprised CD4+ T cells from PBMCs. This clonotype was obtained from a human donor with multiple sclerosis. This CDR3 reads CASRELVETQYF. The CDR3 DNA follows: TGTGCCAGCAGGGAATTGGTGGAGACCCAGTACTTC.